The rows below give T cell receptor beta chains drawn from one sample of a study of vaccination and CD4 T cells after COVID-19. MiXCR, applied by TCRdb to the PCR reads, yields one record per CDR3 protein. The data show tens of thousands of distinct CDR3 sequences, 66% seen once. Their cognate antigens are unknown. What was sequenced was CD4+ T cells from blood, cultured in vitro. The origin of the receptors is a human donor who had recovered from COVID-19. CDR3s include the opening cysteine and the closing phenylalanine or tryptophan. D genes are given only for firm matches. Clone size is stated in some rows and not others, as once, few, many or a class when expanded.

TRBV7-8,NA,TRBJ1-1,15,NA,CASSFLSRASTEAFF,TGTGCCAGCAGCTTTTTGTCCAGGGCGAGCACTGAAGCTTTCTTT
TRBV21-1,NA,TRBJ1-5,16,NA,CASRGTPYHSNQPQHF,TGTGCCAGCCGGGGGACGCCTTACCATAGCAATCAGCCCCAGCATTTT
TRBV6-5,NA,TRBJ2-5,15,NA,CASSHSTVKKETQYF,TGTGCCAGCAGCCACTCGACAGTGAAGAAAGAGACCCAGTACTTC
TRBV12-3/TRBV12-4,NA,TRBJ1-5,16,NA,CASSLAFSGVDQPQHF,TGTGCCAGCAGTTTAGCATTTTCAGGGGTTGATCAGCCCCAGCATTTT
TRBV20-1,NA,TRBJ2-5,16,NA,CSAEGGGPDAGGTQYF,TGCAGTGCCGAAGGGGGGGGGCCTGACGCGGGTGGGACCCAGTACTTC
TRBV19,NA,TRBJ1-2,14,NA,CASGHRGSIYGYTF,TGTGCCAGTGGCCATCGGGGTAGTATCTATGGCTACACCTTC
TRBV7-2,NA,TRBJ1-6,15,NA,CASSLALSWESPLHF,TGTGCCAGCAGCTTAGCTCTTTCTTGGGAGAGTCCCCTCCACTTT
TRBV11-3,NA,TRBJ1-2,15,NA,CASSLSGPTIYGYTF,TGTGCCAGCAGCTTATCTGGCCCGACAATCTATGGCTACACCTTC
TRBV4-2,NA,TRBJ2-2,13,NA,CASRPQNTGELFF,TGTGCCAGCAGACCCCAGAACACCGGGGAGCTGTTTTTT
TRBV20-1,TRBD1,TRBJ2-3,16,NA,CSAGGQGVGRTDTQYF,TGCAGTGCTGGAGGACAGGGAGTGGGTCGCACAGATACGCAGTATTTT
TRBV15,NA,TRBJ2-7,13,NA,CATSSWNSYEQYF,TGTGCCACCAGCTCCTGGAACTCCTACGAGCAGTACTTC
TRBV11-3,TRBD1,TRBJ2-2,14,NA,CASSGTGPTGELFF,TGTGCCAGCTCCGGGACAGGGCCCACCGGGGAGCTGTTTTTT
TRBV6-2/TRBV6-3,NA,TRBJ1-5,12,NA,CASSGTSQPQHF,TGTGCCAGCAGCGGGACTAGTCAGCCCCAGCATTTT
TRBV12-5,NA,TRBJ1-2,13,NA,CASGLGPNYGYTF,TGTGCTAGTGGTTTGGGGCCCAACTATGGCTACACCTTC
TRBV20-1,NA,TRBJ2-7,14,few,CSAPYSGSSYEQYF,TGCAGTGCTCCCTATAGCGGAAGCTCCTACGAGCAGTACTTC
TRBV29-1,NA,TRBJ1-1,13,NA,CSVLLNYNTEAFF,TGCAGCGTTCTCTTGAACTATAACACTGAAGCTTTCTTT
TRBV21-1,NA,TRBJ2-7,14,NA,CASSTRDSLYEQYF,TGTGCCAGCAGCACCCGGGACAGCTTATACGAGCAGTACTTC
TRBV19,NA,TRBJ1-3,15,NA,CASSIEGRSGNTIYF,TGTGCCAGTAGTATCGAGGGCCGCTCTGGAAACACCATATATTTT
TRBV7-2,NA,TRBJ1-2,15,few,CASSPPRVERHGYTF,TGTGCCAGCAGCCCGCCCCGGGTGGAAAGACATGGCTACACCTTC
TRBV2,TRBD2,TRBJ2-2,16,NA,CASSGLSGKGGGELFF,TGTGCCAGCAGTGGACTTAGCGGGAAGGGAGGCGGGGAGCTGTTTTTT
TRBV20-1,TRBD2,TRBJ2-3,14,NA,CSATSGGSADTQYF,TGCAGTGCTACGTCGGGGGGGAGTGCAGATACGCAGTATTTT
TRBV7-3,NA,TRBJ2-7,13,NA,CASSLTRSGEQYF,TGTGCCAGCAGCCTGACTAGGTCGGGCGAGCAGTACTTC
TRBV20-1,TRBD1,TRBJ1-2,13,NA,CSALSEGAEGYTF,TGCAGTGCTCTCAGCGAGGGGGCGGAAGGCTACACCTTC
TRBV19,NA,TRBJ2-5,14,once,CASSTGTTQETQYF,TGTGCCAGTAGTACCGGGACAACCCAAGAGACCCAGTACTTC
TRBV30,NA,TRBJ1-5,17,NA,CAWSSREGVVSNQPQHF,TGTGCCTGGAGTTCTAGGGAAGGGGTAGTAAGCAATCAGCCCCAGCATTTT
TRBV7-2,NA,TRBJ2-3,14,NA,CASSFSLGTDTQYF,TGTGCCAGCAGCTTTAGTCTGGGGACAGATACGCAGTATTTT
TRBV7-8,NA,TRBJ2-7,15,NA,CASSSGLVMAYEQYF,TGTGCCAGCAGCTCGGGCCTAGTGATGGCCTACGAGCAGTACTTC
TRBV7-3,NA,TRBJ2-2,12,NA,CASSHETGELFF,TGTGCCAGCAGCCACGAAACCGGGGAGCTGTTTTTT
TRBV6-5,TRBD1,TRBJ1-2,14,NA,CASSSHDRAPGYTF,TGTGCCAGCAGTTCCCACGACAGGGCTCCCGGCTACACCTTC
TRBV5-1,NA,TRBJ2-7,15,NA,CASSSNRAGAYEQYF,TGCGCCAGCAGCTCCAACAGGGCGGGAGCCTACGAGCAGTACTTC
TRBV7-2,NA,TRBJ1-1,20,NA,CASSTRTAVRSTRLNTEAFF,TGTGCCAGCAGCACGCGGACAGCCGTAAGATCAACGCGCCTGAACACTGAAGCTTTCTTT
TRBV19,NA,TRBJ1-5,16,few,CASSIVPGGSNQPQHF,TGTGCCAGTAGTATAGTGCCGGGAGGGAGCAATCAGCCCCAGCATTTT
TRBV20-1,NA,TRBJ2-1,13,NA,CSALADGYNEQFF,TGCAGTGCTCTGGCCGACGGATACAATGAGCAGTTCTTC
TRBV20-1,NA,TRBJ1-5,14,NA,CSARDNKPNQPQHF,TGCAGTGCTAGGGATAATAAGCCCAATCAGCCCCAGCATTTT
TRBV24-1,TRBD1,TRBJ2-3,16,once,CATSEGTGRSTDTQYF,TGTGCCACCAGTGAGGGGACAGGGCGAAGCACAGATACGCAGTATTTT
TRBV6-5,NA,TRBJ1-2,13,NA,CASSYGWGSGYTF,TGTGCCAGCAGTTACGGGTGGGGATCTGGCTACACCTTC
TRBV18,TRBD1,TRBJ1-5,16,NA,CASSPGQGATDQPQHF,TGTGCCAGCTCTCCAGGACAGGGGGCCACCGATCAGCCCCAGCATTTT
TRBV12-3/TRBV12-4,TRBD1,TRBJ2-1,14,NA,CASSLRDRDGEQFF,TGTGCCAGCAGTCTCCGGGACAGGGATGGTGAGCAGTTCTTC
TRBV15,NA,TRBJ1-2,14,NA,CATSRDEGSRGYTF,TGTGCCACCAGCAGAGATGAAGGGTCTCGGGGCTACACCTTC
TRBV20-1,NA,TRBJ1-2,14,once,CSARPGLTKAGYTF,TGCAGTGCTAGACCAGGACTAACCAAGGCTGGCTACACCTTC
TRBV6-1,NA,TRBJ1-4,14,NA,CASSHDSRAEKLFF,TGTGCCAGCAGTCACGACAGCCGTGCTGAAAAACTGTTTTTT